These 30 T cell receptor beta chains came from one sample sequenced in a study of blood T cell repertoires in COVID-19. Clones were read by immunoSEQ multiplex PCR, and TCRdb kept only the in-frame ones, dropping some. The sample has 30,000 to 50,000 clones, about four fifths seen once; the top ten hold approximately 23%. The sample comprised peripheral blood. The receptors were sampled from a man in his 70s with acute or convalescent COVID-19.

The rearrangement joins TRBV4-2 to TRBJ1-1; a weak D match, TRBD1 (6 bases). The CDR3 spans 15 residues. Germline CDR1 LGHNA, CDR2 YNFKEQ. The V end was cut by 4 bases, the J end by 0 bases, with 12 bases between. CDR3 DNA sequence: TGTGCCAGCAGCCCGGCGGGGGGCGTGAACACTGAAGCTTTCTTT. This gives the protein CASSPAGGVNTEAFF.

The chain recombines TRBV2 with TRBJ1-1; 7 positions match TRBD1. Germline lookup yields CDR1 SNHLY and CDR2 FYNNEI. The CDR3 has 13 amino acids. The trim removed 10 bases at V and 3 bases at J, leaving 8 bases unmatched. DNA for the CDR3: TGTGCCAACACCGACAGGGAAGACACTGAAGCTTTCTTT. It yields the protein CANTDREDTEAFF.

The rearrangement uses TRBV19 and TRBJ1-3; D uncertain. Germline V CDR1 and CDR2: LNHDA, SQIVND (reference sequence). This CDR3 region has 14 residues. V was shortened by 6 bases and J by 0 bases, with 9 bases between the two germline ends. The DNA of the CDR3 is TGTGCCAGTAGCGGGGTGTACTCTGGAAACACCATATATTTT. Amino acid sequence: CASSGVYSGNTIYF.

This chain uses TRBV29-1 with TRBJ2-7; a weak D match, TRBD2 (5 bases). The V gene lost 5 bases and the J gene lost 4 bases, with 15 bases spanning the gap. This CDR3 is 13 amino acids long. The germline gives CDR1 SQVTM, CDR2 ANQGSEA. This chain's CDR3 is CSVKRSGLYEQYF. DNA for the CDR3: TGCAGCGTTAAGCGGAGTGGGTTGTACGAGCAGTACTTC.

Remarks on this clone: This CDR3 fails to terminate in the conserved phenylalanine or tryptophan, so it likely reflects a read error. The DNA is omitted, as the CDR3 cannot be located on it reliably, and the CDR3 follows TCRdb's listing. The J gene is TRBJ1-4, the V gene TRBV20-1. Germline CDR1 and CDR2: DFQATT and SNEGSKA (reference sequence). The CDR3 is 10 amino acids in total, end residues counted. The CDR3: CSAGGGGPDL.

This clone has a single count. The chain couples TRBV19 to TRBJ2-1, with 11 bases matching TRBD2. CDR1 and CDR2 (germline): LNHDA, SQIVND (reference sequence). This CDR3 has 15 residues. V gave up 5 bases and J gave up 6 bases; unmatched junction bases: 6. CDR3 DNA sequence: TGTGCCAGTAGTCTCGGACTAGCGGGCCTCAATGAGCAGTTCTTC. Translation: CASSLGLAGLNEQFF.

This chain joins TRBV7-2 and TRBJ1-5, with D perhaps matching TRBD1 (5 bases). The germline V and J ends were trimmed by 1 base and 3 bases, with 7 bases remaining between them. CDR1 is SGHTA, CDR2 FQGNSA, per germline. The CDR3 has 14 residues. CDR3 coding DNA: TGTGCCAGCAGCTTAGTCAGGGACAATCAGCCCCAGCATTTT. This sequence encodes CASSLVRDNQPQHF.

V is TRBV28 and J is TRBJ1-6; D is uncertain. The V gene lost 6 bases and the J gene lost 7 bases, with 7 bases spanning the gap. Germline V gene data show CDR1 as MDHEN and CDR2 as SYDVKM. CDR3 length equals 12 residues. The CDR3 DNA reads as TGTGCCAGCAGGGAGGGAAATTCACCCCTCCACTTT. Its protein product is CASREGNSPLHF.

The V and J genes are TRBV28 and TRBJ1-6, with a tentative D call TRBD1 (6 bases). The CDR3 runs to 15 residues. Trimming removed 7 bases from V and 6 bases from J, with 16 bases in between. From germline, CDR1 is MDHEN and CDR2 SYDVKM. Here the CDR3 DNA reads TGTGCCAGCATTGAAGGACAGTGGGGTAATTCACCCCTCCACTTT. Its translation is CASIEGQWGNSPLHF. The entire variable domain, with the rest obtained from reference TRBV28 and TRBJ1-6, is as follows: DVKVTQSSRYLVKRTGEKVFLECVQDMDHENMFWYRQDPGLGLRLIYFSYDVKMKEKGDIPEGYSVSREKKERFSLILESASTNQTSMYLCASIEGQWGNSPLHFGNGTRLTVT.

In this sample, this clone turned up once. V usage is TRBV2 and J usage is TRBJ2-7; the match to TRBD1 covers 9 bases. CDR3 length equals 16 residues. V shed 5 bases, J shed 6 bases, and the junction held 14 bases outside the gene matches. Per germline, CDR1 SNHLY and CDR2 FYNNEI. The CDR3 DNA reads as TGTGCCAGCAGTCAACCCGAGACAGGGGGATTCGGCGAGCAGTACTTC. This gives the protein CASSQPETGGFGEQYF.

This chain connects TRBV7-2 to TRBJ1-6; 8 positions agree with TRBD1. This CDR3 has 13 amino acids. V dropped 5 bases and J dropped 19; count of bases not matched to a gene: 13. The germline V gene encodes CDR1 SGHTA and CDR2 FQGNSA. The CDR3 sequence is CASSPQDRVGYHF. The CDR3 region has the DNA TGTGCCAGCAGCCCCCAGGACAGGGTCGGGTATCACTTT.

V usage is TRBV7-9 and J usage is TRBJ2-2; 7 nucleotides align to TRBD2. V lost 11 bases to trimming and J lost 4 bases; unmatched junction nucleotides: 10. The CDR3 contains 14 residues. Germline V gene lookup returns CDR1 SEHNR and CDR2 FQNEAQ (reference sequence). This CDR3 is CARRGGAGTGELFF. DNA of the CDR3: TGTGCCCGACGCGGGGGAGCGGGCACCGGGGAGCTGTTTTTT.

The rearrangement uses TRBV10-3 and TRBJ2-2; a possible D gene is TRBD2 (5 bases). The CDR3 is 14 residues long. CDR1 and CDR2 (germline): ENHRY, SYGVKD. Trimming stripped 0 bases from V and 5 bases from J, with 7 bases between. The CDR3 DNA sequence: TGTGCCATCAGTGAGTCAGGCGGGACCGGGGAGCTGTTTTTT. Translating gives CAISESGGTGELFF.

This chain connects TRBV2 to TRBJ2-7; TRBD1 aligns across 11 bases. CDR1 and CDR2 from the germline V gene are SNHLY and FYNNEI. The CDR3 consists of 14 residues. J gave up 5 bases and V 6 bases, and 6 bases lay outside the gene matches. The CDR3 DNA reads TGTGCCAGCAGGAGGGACAGGGGGTCTCACGAGCAGTACTTC. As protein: CASRRDRGSHEQYF.

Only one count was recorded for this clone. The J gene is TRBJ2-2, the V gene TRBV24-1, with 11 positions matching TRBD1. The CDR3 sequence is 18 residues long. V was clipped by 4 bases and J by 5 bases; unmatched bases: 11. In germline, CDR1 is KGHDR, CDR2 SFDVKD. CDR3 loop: CATSDPRPGQGGTGELFF. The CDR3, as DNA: TGTGCCACCAGTGACCCTAGGCCGGGACAGGGGGGGACCGGGGAGCTGTTTTTT.

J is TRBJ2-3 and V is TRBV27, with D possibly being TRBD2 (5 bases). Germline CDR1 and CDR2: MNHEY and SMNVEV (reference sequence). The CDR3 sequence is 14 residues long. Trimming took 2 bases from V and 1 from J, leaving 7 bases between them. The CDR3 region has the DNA TGTGCCAGCAGTTTAGGGAGTGGCACAGATACGCAGTATTTT. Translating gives CASSLGSGTDTQYF.

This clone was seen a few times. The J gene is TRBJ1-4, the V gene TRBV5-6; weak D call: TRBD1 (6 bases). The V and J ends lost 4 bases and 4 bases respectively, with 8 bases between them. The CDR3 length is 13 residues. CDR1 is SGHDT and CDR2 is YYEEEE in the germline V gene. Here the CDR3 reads CASSDRNNEKLFF. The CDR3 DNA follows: TGTGCCAGCAGCGACAGGAATAATGAAAAACTGTTTTTT.

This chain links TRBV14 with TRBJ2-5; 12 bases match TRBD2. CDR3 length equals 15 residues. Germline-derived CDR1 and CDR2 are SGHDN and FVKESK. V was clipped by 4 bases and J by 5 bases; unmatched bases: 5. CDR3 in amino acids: CASSRGLAGSETQYF. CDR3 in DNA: TGTGCCAGCAGCCGTGGACTAGCGGGAAGTGAGACCCAGTACTTC. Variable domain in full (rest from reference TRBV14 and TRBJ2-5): EAGVTQFPSHSVIEKGQTVTLRCDPISGHDNLYWYRRVMGKEIKFLLHFVKESKQDESGMPNNRFLAERTGGTYSTLKVQPAELEDSGVYFCASSRGLAGSETQYFGPGTRLLVL.

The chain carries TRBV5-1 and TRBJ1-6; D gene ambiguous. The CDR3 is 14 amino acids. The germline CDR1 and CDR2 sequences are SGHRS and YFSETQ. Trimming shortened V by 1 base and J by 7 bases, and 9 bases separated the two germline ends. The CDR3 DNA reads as TGCGCCAGCAGCTTGCCTATGCCCAATTCACCCCTCCACTTT. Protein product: CASSLPMPNSPLHF. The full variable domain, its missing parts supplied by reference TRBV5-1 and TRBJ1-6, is KAGVTQTPRYLIKTRGQQVTLSCSPISGHRSVSWYQQTPGQGLQFLFEYFSETQRNKGNFPGRFSGRQFSNSRSEMNVSTLELGDSALYLCASSLPMPNSPLHFGNGTRLTVT.

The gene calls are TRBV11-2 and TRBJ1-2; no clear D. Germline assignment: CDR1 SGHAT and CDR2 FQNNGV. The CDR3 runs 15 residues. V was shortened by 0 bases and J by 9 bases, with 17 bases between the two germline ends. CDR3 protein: CASSLEAVAFISYTF. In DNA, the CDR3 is TGTGCCAGCAGCTTAGAGGCAGTGGCCTTTATCAGCTACACCTTC.

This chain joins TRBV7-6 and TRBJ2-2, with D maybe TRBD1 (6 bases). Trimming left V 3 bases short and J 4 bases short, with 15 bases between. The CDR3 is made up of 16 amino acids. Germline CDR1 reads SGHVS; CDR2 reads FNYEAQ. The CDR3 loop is CASSFSSGGSTGELFF. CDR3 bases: TGTGCCAGCAGCTTCAGTTCTGGGGGCAGCACCGGGGAGCTGTTTTTT. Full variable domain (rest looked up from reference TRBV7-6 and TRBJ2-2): GAGVSQSPRYKVTKRGQDVALRCDPISGHVSLYWYRQALGQGPEFLTYFNYEAQQDKSGLPNDRFSAERPEGSISTLTIQRTEQRDSAMYRCASSFSSGGSTGELFFGEGSRLTVL.

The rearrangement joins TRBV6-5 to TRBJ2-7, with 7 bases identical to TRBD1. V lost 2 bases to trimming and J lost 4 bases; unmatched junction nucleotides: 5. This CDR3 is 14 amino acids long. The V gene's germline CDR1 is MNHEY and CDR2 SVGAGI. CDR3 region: CASSYQGQIYEQYF. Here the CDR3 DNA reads TGTGCCAGCAGTTACCAGGGACAGATTTACGAGCAGTACTTC.

CDR3 region: CATSRDKGQRTPDYQTQYF. The DNA for the CDR3 is TGTGCCACCAGCAGAGATAAGGGACAACGAACCCCGGATTATCAGACCCAGTACTTC. The V and J genes are TRBV15 and TRBJ2-5, with D maybe TRBD1 (6 bases). Per germline, CDR1 LNHNV and CDR2 YYDKDF (reference sequence). The CDR3 length is 19 residues. Trimming stripped 0 bases from V and 6 bases from J, with 26 bases between.

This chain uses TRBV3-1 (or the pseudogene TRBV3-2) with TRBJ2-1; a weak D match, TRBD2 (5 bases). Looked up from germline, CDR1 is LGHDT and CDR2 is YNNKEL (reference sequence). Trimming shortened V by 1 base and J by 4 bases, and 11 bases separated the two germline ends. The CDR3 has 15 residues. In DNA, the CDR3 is TGTGCCAGCAGCCAAGGGTGGGAGAAATACAATGAGCAGTTCTTC. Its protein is CASSQGWEKYNEQFF.

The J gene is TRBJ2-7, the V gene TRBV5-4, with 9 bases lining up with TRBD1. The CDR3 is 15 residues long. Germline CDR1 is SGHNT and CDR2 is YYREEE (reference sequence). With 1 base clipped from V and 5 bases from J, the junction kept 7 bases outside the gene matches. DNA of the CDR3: TGTGCCAGCAGCTTGTACCGGACAGGGGACGACGAGCAGTACTTC. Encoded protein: CASSLYRTGDDEQYF.

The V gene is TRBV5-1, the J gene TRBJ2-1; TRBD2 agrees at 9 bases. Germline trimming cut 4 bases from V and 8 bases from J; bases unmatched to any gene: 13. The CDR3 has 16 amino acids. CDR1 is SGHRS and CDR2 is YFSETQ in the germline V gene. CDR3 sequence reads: CASSLITSGLTYEQFF. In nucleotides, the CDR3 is TGCGCCAGCAGCCTGATAACTAGCGGGCTTACCTATGAGCAGTTCTTC. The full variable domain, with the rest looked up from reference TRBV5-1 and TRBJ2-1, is KAGVTQTPRYLIKTRGQQVTLSCSPISGHRSVSWYQQTPGQGLQFLFEYFSETQRNKGNFPGRFSGRQFSNSRSEMNVSTLELGDSALYLCASSLITSGLTYEQFFGPGTRLTVL.

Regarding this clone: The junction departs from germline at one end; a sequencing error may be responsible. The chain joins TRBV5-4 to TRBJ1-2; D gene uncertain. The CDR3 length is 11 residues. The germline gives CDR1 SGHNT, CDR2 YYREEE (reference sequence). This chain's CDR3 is CAGSSGGGYTF. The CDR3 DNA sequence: TGTGCCGGCAGCTCTGGCGGGGGCTACACCTTC.

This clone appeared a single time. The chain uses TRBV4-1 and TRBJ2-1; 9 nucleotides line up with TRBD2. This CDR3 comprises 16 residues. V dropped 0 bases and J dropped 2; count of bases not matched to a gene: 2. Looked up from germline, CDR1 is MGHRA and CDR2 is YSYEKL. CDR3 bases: TGCGCCAGCAGCCAAGAGGCTAGCGGGACCTACAATGAGCAGTTCTTC. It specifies CASSQEASGTYNEQFF.

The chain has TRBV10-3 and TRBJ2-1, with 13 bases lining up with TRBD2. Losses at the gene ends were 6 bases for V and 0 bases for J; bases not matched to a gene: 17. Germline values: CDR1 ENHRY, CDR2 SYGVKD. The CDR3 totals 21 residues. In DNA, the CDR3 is TGTGCCATCAGCGGAGACCTAGGGACTAGCGGGATCCGTGGCTCCTACAATGAGCAGTTCTTC. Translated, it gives CAISGDLGTSGIRGSYNEQFF.

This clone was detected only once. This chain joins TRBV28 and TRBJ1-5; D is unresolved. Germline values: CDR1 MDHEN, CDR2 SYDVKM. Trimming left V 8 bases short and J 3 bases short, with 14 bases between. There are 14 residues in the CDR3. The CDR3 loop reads CASSQGGTNQPQHF. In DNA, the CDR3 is TGTGCCAGCTCTCAAGGCGGTACCAATCAGCCCCAGCATTTT.